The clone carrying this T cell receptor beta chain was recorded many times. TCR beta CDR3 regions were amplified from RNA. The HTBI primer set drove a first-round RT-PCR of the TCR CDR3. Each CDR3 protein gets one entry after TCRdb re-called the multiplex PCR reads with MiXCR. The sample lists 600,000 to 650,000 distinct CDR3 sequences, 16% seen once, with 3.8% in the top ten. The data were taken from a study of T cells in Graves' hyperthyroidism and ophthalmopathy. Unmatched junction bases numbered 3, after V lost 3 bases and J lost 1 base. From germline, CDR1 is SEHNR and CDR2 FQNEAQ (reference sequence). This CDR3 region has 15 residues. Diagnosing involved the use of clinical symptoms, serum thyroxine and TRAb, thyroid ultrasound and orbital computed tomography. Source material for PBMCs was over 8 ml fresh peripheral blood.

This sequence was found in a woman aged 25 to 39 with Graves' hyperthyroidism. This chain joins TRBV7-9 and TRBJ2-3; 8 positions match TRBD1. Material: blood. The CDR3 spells CASSFGTGRTDTQYF. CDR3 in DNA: TGTGCCAGCAGCTTTGGGACAGGCCGCACAGATACGCAGTATTTT.